This T cell receptor (beta chain) was captured in a study of cytomegalovirus exposure and HLA in healthy donors. Regarding this clone: The antigen remains undetermined.

The CDR3 has 12 residues. The ends lost 8 bases at V and 7 bases at J; junction bases unmatched: 5. Germline loops: CDR1 LNHDA, CDR2 SQIVND (reference sequence). The method was immunoSEQ multiplex PCR; TCRdb's version includes in-frame clones alone and lacks a portion of them. The table includes some 140,000 clones, 85% to 90% detected once. Study outcomes and limitations: Testing in vitro showed a few CMV-associated chains specific for CMV antigens. The tendency of first-cohort TCR clusters to co-occur in the 120 or so validation repertoires was identified by a subsequent analysis. Listed as cytomegalovirus-associated were 150 to 200 TCR beta chains.

Sequenced material: PBMCs. The source is a young man in good health and CMV-seronegative. The chain has TRBV19 and TRBJ1-1; 9 bases are shared with TRBD1. CDR3 amino acids: CASRDRGIEAFF. The CDR3 nucleotides are TGTGCCAGTCGAGACAGGGGGATTGAAGCTTTCTTT.